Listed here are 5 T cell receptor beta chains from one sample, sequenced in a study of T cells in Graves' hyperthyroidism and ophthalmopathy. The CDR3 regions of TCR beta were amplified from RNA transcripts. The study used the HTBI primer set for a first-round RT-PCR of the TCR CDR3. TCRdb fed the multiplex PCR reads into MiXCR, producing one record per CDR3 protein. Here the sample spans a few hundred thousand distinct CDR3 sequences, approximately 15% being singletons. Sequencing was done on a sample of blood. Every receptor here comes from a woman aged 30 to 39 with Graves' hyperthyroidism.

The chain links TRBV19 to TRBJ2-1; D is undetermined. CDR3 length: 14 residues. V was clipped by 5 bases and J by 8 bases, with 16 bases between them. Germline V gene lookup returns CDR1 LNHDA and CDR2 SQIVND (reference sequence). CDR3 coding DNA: TGTGCCAGTAGTTTACGACGAGGCCAGGATGAGCAGTTCTTC. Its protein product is CASSLRRGQDEQFF.

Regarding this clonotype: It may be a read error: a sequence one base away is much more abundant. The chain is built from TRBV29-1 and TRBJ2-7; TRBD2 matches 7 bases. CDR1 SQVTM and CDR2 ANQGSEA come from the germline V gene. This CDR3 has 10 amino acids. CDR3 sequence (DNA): TGCAGCGCTGGGGACTACGAGCAGCACTTC. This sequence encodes CSAGDYEQHF.

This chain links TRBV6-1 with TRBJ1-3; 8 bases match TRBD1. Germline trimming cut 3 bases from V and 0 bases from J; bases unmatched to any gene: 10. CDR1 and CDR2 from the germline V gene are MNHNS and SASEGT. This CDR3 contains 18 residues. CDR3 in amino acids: CASSDSGTGSRSGNTIYF. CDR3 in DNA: TGTGCCAGCAGTGACTCCGGGACAGGTTCCCGCTCTGGAAACACCATATATTTT.

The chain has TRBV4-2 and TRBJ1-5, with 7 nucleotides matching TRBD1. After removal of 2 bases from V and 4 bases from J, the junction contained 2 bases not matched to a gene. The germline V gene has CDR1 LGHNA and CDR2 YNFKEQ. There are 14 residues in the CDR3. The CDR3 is CASSQPGQNQPQHF. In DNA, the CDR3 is TGTGCCAGCAGCCAACCGGGACAGAATCAGCCCCAGCATTTT.

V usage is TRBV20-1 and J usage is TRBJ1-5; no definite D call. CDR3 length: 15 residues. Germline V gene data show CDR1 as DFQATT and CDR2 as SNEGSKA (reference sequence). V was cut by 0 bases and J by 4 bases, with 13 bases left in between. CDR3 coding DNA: TGCAGTGCTAGAGATCGGGTTTCGGGTAATCAGCCCCAGCATTTT. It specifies CSARDRVSGNQPQHF.